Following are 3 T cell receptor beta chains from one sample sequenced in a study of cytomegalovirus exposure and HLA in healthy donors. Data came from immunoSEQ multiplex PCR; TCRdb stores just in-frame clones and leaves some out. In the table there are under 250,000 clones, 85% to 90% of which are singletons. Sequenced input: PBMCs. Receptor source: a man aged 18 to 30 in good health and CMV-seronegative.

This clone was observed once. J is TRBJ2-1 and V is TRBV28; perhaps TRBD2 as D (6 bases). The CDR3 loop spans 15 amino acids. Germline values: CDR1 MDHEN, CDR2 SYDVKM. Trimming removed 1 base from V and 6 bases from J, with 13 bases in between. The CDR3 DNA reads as TGTGCCAGCAGTTTATTTTCGGGGGTGGGCAATGAGCAGTTCTTC. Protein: CASSLFSGVGNEQFF. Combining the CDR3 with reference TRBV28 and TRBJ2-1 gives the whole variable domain DVKVTQSSRYLVKRTGEKVFLECVQDMDHENMFWYRQDPGLGLRLIYFSYDVKMKEKGDIPEGYSVSREKKERFSLILESASTNQTSMYLCASSLFSGVGNEQFFGPGTRLTVL.

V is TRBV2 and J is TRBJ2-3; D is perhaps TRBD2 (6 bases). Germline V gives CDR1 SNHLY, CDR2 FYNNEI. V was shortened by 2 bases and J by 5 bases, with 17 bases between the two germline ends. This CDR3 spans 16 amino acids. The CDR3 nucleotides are TGTGCCAGCAGTGAAAATCCAGCGGGCGCAGTAGATACGCAGTATTTT. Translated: CASSENPAGAVDTQYF.

The CDR3 region has the DNA TGTGCCAGCAGCTTTTTAGTTGTAGGAGATAATTCACCCCTCCACTTT. Translated: CASSFLVVGDNSPLHF. The chain carries TRBV5-6 and TRBJ1-6; unclear D gene. Trimming took off 2 bases at V and 5 bases at J, with 14 bases between the two ends. The CDR3 covers 16 residues. Germline V gene data show CDR1 as SGHDT and CDR2 as YYEEEE.